This is a list of T cell receptor beta chains from one sample in a study of blood T cell repertoires in COVID-19. Repertoires were generated with immunoSEQ multiplex PCR, while TCRdb's copy carries only in-frame clones and drops some. Here the sample spans a few hundred thousand clones, more than 70% being singletons. Sequencing input: peripheral blood. The receptors were sampled from a man aged 35 to 55 with acute or convalescent COVID-19. The CDR3 runs from the conserved cysteine through the conserved F or W. Only some rows state a clone size, as once, few, many or a class for expanded clones.

clone_size j_call v_call cdr3_aa
few TRBJ1-2 TRBV28 CASSFEQGTDGYTF
- TRBJ2-2 TRBV7-8 CASSPTQRELDTGELFF
- TRBJ2-1 TRBV10-3 CAISERGGEQFF
- TRBJ1-6 TRBV6-5 CASSYSAGARNSPLHF
- TRBJ1-2 TRBV29-1 CSVTTGANYGYTF
- TRBJ2-7 TRBV11-2 CASSLGQYEQYF
- TRBJ2-3 TRBV5-1 CASSGGGPADTQYF
- TRBJ2-7 TRBV19 CASSTWTGAYEQYF
- TRBJ2-7 TRBV7-9 CASSLGLAPSYEQYF
- TRBJ2-5 TRBV7-9 CASSLGLMQETQYF
- TRBJ1-1 TRBV6-5 CASSFDRGATEAFF
- TRBJ2-5 TRBV3-1/TRBV3-2 CASSQDSTSSKTQYF
many TRBJ2-1 TRBV6-2/TRBV6-3 CASSYSGREQFF
- TRBJ2-1 TRBV19 CASSQEDRGYSYNEQFF
- TRBJ2-7 TRBV19 CASSIDRGLETYF
- TRBJ1-1 TRBV3-1/TRBV3-2 CASSPGTGGIEAFF
once TRBJ2-1 TRBV19 CASSTQGGTEQFF
- TRBJ1-4 TRBV28 CASSLGSEKLFF
- TRBJ2-7 TRBV30 CAWSVAGGLYEQYF
- TRBJ1-2 TRBV7-9 CASSSRQGPNYGYTF
- TRBJ2-5 TRBV9 CASSVRDRVTETQYF
once TRBJ2-5 TRBV9 CASSVVKRGRQTQYF
few TRBJ2-3 TRBV9 CASSVRGSADTQYF
- TRBJ1-6 TRBV6-5 CASIGDSPLHF
- TRBJ1-4 TRBV27 CASSSPRGIGLEKLFF
- TRBJ1-2 TRBV5-1 CASSLDGELNYGYTF
- TRBJ1-1 TRBV2 CASNPFAGSLNTEAFF
once TRBJ2-1 TRBV4-1 CASSQANNEQFF
- TRBJ2-7 TRBV28 CASSPTKYEQYF
- TRBJ1-1 TRBV6-5 CASSVSQGANTEAFF
- TRBJ2-1 TRBV3-1/TRBV3-2 CASSLLPGHTEGEQFF
- TRBJ1-2 TRBV3-1/TRBV3-2 CASSLDYRVGGYTF
- TRBJ1-5 TRBV28 CASSLGHLNQPQHF
- TRBJ1-6 TRBV5-1 CASSLVEGFNSPLHF
- TRBJ2-7 TRBV12-3/TRBV12-4 CASTRLAGDEQYF
- TRBJ1-6 TRBV19 CASSIAKARGFSPLHF
- TRBJ2-5 TRBV6-2/TRBV6-3 CASSYHGQGYGETQYF
- TRBJ1-4 TRBV28 CASSLWAGGNEKLFF
- TRBJ1-5 TRBV9 CASSVGQDSNQPQHF
- TRBJ2-3 TRBV5-1 CASSGTDRGWMADTQYF
- TRBJ2-5 TRBV5-6 CASSLGPTRGTQYF
- TRBJ2-2 TRBV28 CASDGTGSPINTGELFF
- TRBJ2-7 TRBV19 CASSWTPGQGHYEQYF
once TRBJ2-5 TRBV19 CASSIRVTSGSGETQYF
- TRBJ2-5 TRBV5-1 CASSLDPLAGGEETQYF
- TRBJ1-4 TRBV30 CAWDDGQLNEKLFF